One sample yielded the 9 T cell receptor beta chains listed below, sequenced in a study of blood T cell repertoires in COVID-19. The data were produced by immunoSEQ multiplex PCR, yet TCRdb's version contains in-frame clones alone and is incomplete. The sample includes roughly 200,000 clones, 89% of them seen just once. The sample comprised PBMCs or T cells enriched from blood (not recorded which). These TCRs come from a woman aged 35 to 49 with acute COVID-19.

This sequence joins TRBV4-2 and TRBJ2-3; 13 bases agree with TRBD2. This CDR3 has 17 amino acids. Trimming took 1 base from V and 3 from J; bases not matched to a gene: 4. The germline CDR1 and CDR2 sequences are LGHNA and YNFKEQ. For the CDR3, the DNA is TGTGCCAGCAGCCAAGGCCCGGGACTAGCGGGGACAGATACGCAGTATTTT. Translating it yields CASSQGPGLAGTDTQYF.

The chain couples TRBV28 to TRBJ2-7; D is unresolved. CDR3 length equals 13 residues. Germline loops: CDR1 MDHEN, CDR2 SYDVKM. Trimming cost V 6 bases and J 6 bases, with 15 bases left between them. The CDR3: CASRTPARSEQYF. Here the CDR3 DNA reads TGTGCCAGCAGGACCCCCGCGCGGTCCGAGCAGTACTTC. Filled out from reference TRBV28 and TRBJ2-7, the complete variable domain reads DVKVTQSSRYLVKRTGEKVFLECVQDMDHENMFWYRQDPGLGLRLIYFSYDVKMKEKGDIPEGYSVSREKKERFSLILESASTNQTSMYLCASRTPARSEQYFGPGTRLTVT.

V and J are TRBV24-1 and TRBJ2-3; 7 positions agree with TRBD1. Germline V CDR1 and CDR2: KGHDR, SFDVKD. The CDR3 totals 13 residues. The V and J ends lost 4 bases and 4 bases, in that order; junction bases with no gene match: 1. The CDR3 spells CATSDTGADTQYF. CDR3 DNA sequence: TGTGCCACCAGTGACACAGGGGCAGATACGCAGTATTTT.

V is TRBV7-9 and J is TRBJ1-4, with a tentative D call TRBD1 (5 bases). Germline V CDR1 and CDR2: SEHNR, FQNEAQ (reference sequence). The CDR3 consists of 16 residues. V lost 5 bases and J 5 bases, leaving 18 bases between the germline ends. CDR3 sequence: CASSPQPSRGNEKLFF. For the CDR3, the DNA is TGTGCCAGCAGCCCCCAGCCCAGCCGGGGGAATGAAAAACTGTTTTTT.

V and J are TRBV27 and TRBJ1-1, with D possibly TRBD1 on 6 matching bases. The CDR3 contains 15 residues. Germline V gene lookup returns CDR1 MNHEY and CDR2 SMNVEV (reference sequence). V was clipped by 5 bases and J by 3 bases, with 16 bases between them. The CDR3 is CASSEYRVEDTEAFF. The CDR3 coding sequence is TGTGCCAGCAGTGAATACAGGGTAGAGGACACTGAAGCTTTCTTT.

The chain employs TRBV9 and TRBJ2-1; 12 nucleotides line up with TRBD2. Germline CDR1 is SGDLS and CDR2 is YYNGEE. The CDR3 loop spans 17 amino acids. V was pared by 4 bases and J by 1 base, with 6 bases of the junction left unmatched. The CDR3 is CASSNPLAGGSYNEQFF. Written as DNA, the CDR3 is TGTGCCAGCAGCAACCCACTAGCGGGGGGATCCTACAATGAGCAGTTCTTC.

V gene TRBV4-1 combines with J gene TRBJ2-7; 9 bases line up with TRBD2. CDR3 length: 18 amino acids. Germline assignment: CDR1 MGHRA and CDR2 YSYEKL. V gave up 6 bases and J gave up 0 bases; unmatched junction bases: 15. CDR3 amino acids: CASSQKVVAGEGSYEQYF. The DNA of the CDR3 is TGCGCCAGCAGTCAAAAGGTAGTAGCGGGGGAGGGCTCCTACGAGCAGTACTTC.

V usage is TRBV28 and J usage is TRBJ1-5; 7 bases align to TRBD1. Germline assignment: CDR1 MDHEN and CDR2 SYDVKM. The CDR3 covers 16 residues. The junction had 13 bases not matched to a gene; V was cut back by 5 bases and J by 6 bases. The DNA for the CDR3 is TGTGCCAGCAGTGGGTCGGAGGGGGCATTAGGTCAGCCCCAGCATTTT. It yields the protein CASSGSEGALGQPQHF.

V and J are TRBV5-1 and TRBJ2-1, with 11 bases fitting TRBD2. CDR1 SGHRS and CDR2 YFSETQ come from the germline V gene. V lost 4 bases, J lost 7 bases, and 7 bases stayed unmatched. There are 15 residues in the CDR3. CDR3 amino acids: CASSPASGRTNEQFF. CDR3 DNA: TGCGCCAGCAGCCCGGCTAGCGGGAGGACGAATGAGCAGTTCTTC.